Listed below are T cell receptor beta chains from one sample, sequenced in a study of shared clonotypes between healthy human individuals. The data were produced by immunoSEQ multiplex PCR, yet TCRdb's version contains in-frame clones alone and is incomplete. This table holds about 2 million clones, approximately 95% found once. The sequencing sample was made of naive CD4+ T cells sorted from blood. The receptors derive from a man aged 18 to 29 in good health. Each CDR3 is given with its conserved first and last residue. D genes are given only for firm matches. Clone size, where shown, is once, few, many, or a class for clones that have expanded.

>15|few|TRBV5-1|TRBJ2-7|.
CASSLDGGFSYEQYF
TGCGCCAGCAGCTTGGATGGCGGGTTTTCCTACGAGCAGTACTTC
>15|.|TRBV2|TRBJ2-7|TRBD1
CASSTGTGAFYEQYF
TGTGCCAGCAGTACCGGGACAGGGGCCTTCTACGAGCAGTACTTC
>15|.|TRBV11-2|TRBJ1-1|TRBD1
CASSLVPGGFPEAFF
TGTGCCAGCAGCTTAGTCCCAGGGGGCTTCCCTGAAGCTTTCTTT
>21|.|TRBV27|TRBJ2-2|TRBD2
CASSTLWGPSGRARNTGELFF
TGTGCCAGCAGTACCCTATGGGGACCTAGCGGGAGGGCCCGGAACACCGGGGAGCTGTTTTTT
>14|.|TRBV7-8|TRBJ2-3|TRBD1
CASSFPGGPDTQYF
TGTGCCAGCAGCTTCCCAGGGGGCCCAGATACGCAGTATTTT
>14|.|TRBV15|TRBJ1-2|.
CATSRDSAADGYTF
TGTGCCACCAGCAGAGATAGTGCCGCTGACGGCTACACCTTC
>13|.|TRBV6-6|TRBJ2-5|TRBD1
CAEAGGGFGTQYF
TGTGCCGAGGCAGGGGGCGGGTTCGGGACCCAGTACTTC
>13|.|TRBV19|TRBJ1-2|.
CATSDGRNYGYTF
TGTGCCACTTCTGACGGCAGGAACTATGGCTACACCTTC
>15|.|TRBV7-9|TRBJ1-2|TRBD1
CASSLYTGDNYGYTF
TGTGCCAGCAGCTTATATACAGGGGATAACTATGGCTACACCTTC
>13|.|TRBV30|TRBJ1-2|.
CAWSFPGGYGYTF
TGTGCCTGGAGTTTTCCGGGAGGCTATGGCTACACCTTC
>12|.|TRBV10-3|TRBJ2-1|TRBD2
CAIRASGAPQFF
TGTGCCATCAGGGCTAGCGGGGCCCCCCAGTTCTTC
>15|once|TRBV27|TRBJ1-6|.
CASSLGRYLDSPLHF
TGTGCCAGCAGTTTAGGAAGGTACCTCGATTCACCCCTCCACTTT
>16|.|TRBV10-3|TRBJ1-4|TRBD1
CAIGEAGGFIQEKLFF
TGTGCCATCGGCGAGGCAGGGGGCTTTATTCAGGAAAAACTGTTTTTT
>11|.|TRBV30|TRBJ2-1|.
CAWGALREQFF
TGTGCCTGGGGGGCCCTTCGGGAGCAGTTCTTC
>13|once|TRBV6-1|TRBJ2-1|.
CASSETRGLSEFF
TGTGCCAGCAGTGAGACCCGCGGACTTTCGGAGTTCTTC
>16|.|TRBV14|TRBJ1-6|.
CASSQVGYSYNSPLHF
TGTGCCAGCAGCCAAGTGGGATACTCCTATAATTCACCCCTCCACTTT
>16|.|TRBV15|TRBJ1-3|.
CATSRERGFTGNTIYF
TGTGCCACCAGCAGAGAAAGGGGCTTTACTGGAAACACCATATATTTT
>13|.|TRBV5-1|TRBJ2-7|.
CASSTGTQNEQYF
TGCGCCAGTTCCACGGGTACCCAAAACGAGCAGTACTTC
>15|.|TRBV16|TRBJ2-3|.
CASSQQTGSTDTQYF
TGTGCCAGCAGCCAACAGACGGGGAGCACAGATACGCAGTATTTT
>15|.|TRBV9|TRBJ1-2|.
CASSNPTTEYYGYTF
TGTGCCAGCAGTAATCCGACGACAGAGTATTATGGCTACACCTTC
>14|once|TRBV27|TRBJ1-4|.
CASSLGGLGEKLFF
TGTGCCAGCAGTTTAGGGGGCCTCGGTGAAAAACTGTTTTTT
>11|.|TRBV28|TRBJ1-2|.
CASSFGVGYTF
TGTGCCAGCAGTTTCGGGGTCGGCTACACCTTC
>14|few|TRBV18|TRBJ1-6|.
CASSPLEGNSPLHF
TGTGCCAGCTCACCCCTGGAAGGTAATTCACCCCTCCACTTT
>11|.|TRBV6-5|TRBJ1-1|TRBD1
CATGTVTEAFF
TGTGCAACCGGGACAGTCACTGAAGCTTTCTTT
>15|.|TRBV5-4|TRBJ1-4|.
CASSRSPGLNEKLFF
TGTGCCAGCAGTCGGAGCCCAGGATTGAATGAAAAACTGTTTTTT
>15|once|TRBV5-1|TRBJ2-1|.
CASSLGGRTYNEQFF
TGCGCCAGCAGCTTGGGGGGGAGGACCTACAATGAGCAGTTCTTC
>16|.|TRBV6-1|TRBJ2-2|.
CASSAFRRGETGELFF
TGTGCCAGCAGTGCCTTCAGGAGAGGGGAAACCGGGGAGCTGTTTTTT
>14|.|TRBV7-9|TRBJ2-3|.
CASVWGPNTDTQYF
TGTGCCAGCGTCTGGGGACCCAACACAGATACGCAGTATTTT
>12|.|TRBV5-1|TRBJ2-1|.
CASISSSNEQFF
TGCGCCAGCATAAGCAGCAGCAATGAGCAGTTCTTC
>14|.|TRBV12-5|TRBJ2-1|.
CASGLGDFLNEQFF
TGTGCTAGTGGTTTGGGGGACTTCCTCAATGAGCAGTTCTTC
>13|once|TRBV25-1|TRBJ1-2|.
CASSPQGNYGYTF
TGTGCCAGCAGTCCCCAGGGTAACTATGGCTACACCTTC
>13|.|TRBV7-9|TRBJ1-1|.
CASSPRGGTEAFF
TGTGCCAGCAGCCCGAGGGGGGGCACTGAAGCTTTCTTT
>13|.|TRBV30|TRBJ1-3|.
CAWRVPPGNTIYF
TGTGCCTGGAGGGTTCCTCCTGGAAACACCATATATTTT
>14|.|TRBV18|TRBJ1-2|TRBD1
CASSPRGTGDGYTF
TGTGCCAGCTCACCGCGTGGGACAGGGGATGGCTACACCTTC
>14|.|TRBV29-1|TRBJ2-4|.
CSVEPSPGENIQYF
TGCAGCGTTGAACCGTCGCCAGGGGAGAACATTCAGTACTTC
>16|.|TRBV5-4|TRBJ2-3|.
CASSAEATAVPDTQYF
TGTGCCAGCAGCGCCGAGGCTACTGCAGTCCCAGATACGCAGTATTTT
>14|.|TRBV29-1|TRBJ2-3|.
CSVEDGSITDTQYF
TGCAGCGTTGAAGACGGCAGTATCACAGATACGCAGTATTTT
>14|.|TRBV5-6|TRBJ2-7|TRBD1
CASSRTGLLLEQYF
TGTGCCAGCAGCCGGACAGGGTTACTCCTCGAGCAGTACTTC
>16|.|TRBV11-2|TRBJ1-5|.
CASSLRPRGRNQPQHF
TGTGCCAGCAGCCTCCGGCCCCGCGGACGCAATCAGCCCCAGCATTTT
>15|.|TRBV9|TRBJ2-3|TRBD1
CASSVDDRVADTQYF
TGTGCCAGCAGCGTAGATGACAGGGTGGCAGATACGCAGTATTTT
>14|.|TRBV27|TRBJ1-1|.
CASSLRGGNTEAFF
TGTGCCAGCAGTTTAAGAGGAGGGAACACTGAAGCTTTCTTT
>16|.|TRBV10-3|TRBJ1-1|.
CAISYTPAGEGTEAFF
TGTGCCATCAGTTACACTCCAGCAGGGGAGGGGACTGAAGCTTTCTTT
>14|.|TRBV29-1|TRBJ2-2|TRBD1
CSVDTGTGTGELFF
TGCAGCGTTGACACCGGGACAGGGACCGGGGAGCTGTTTTTT
>16|.|TRBV5-4|TRBJ2-5|.
CASSARRGGSQETQYF
TGTGCCAGCAGCGCCCGTAGGGGGGGATCCCAAGAGACCCAGTACTTC
>15|.|TRBV4-1|TRBJ2-7|TRBD2
CASSRTSETIYEQYF
TGCGCCAGTTCCCGGACTAGCGAGACGATCTACGAGCAGTACTTC
>17|.|TRBV6-1|TRBJ2-4|.
CASSALHFSNGENIQYF
TGTGCCAGCAGTGCCCTCCATTTCAGTAACGGAGAAAACATTCAGTACTTC
>12|.|TRBV6-6|TRBJ1-1|.
CASTLSSTEAFF
TGTGCCAGCACTCTATCGAGCACTGAAGCTTTCTTT
>12|.|TRBV30|TRBJ2-4|.
CAWSDRDNIQYF
TGTGCCTGGAGTGACAGGGACAACATTCAGTACTTC
>11|.|TRBV30|TRBJ2-7|.
CAWSGNYEQYF
TGTGCCTGGAGTGGGAACTACGAGCAGTACTTC